The present T cell receptor (beta chain) was sequenced within a study of T cell repertoires in cytomegalovirus infection. Germline V gene sequence: CDR1 SGHTA, CDR2 FQGNSA. The CDR3 contains 16 residues. The germline V and J ends were trimmed by 1 base and 5 bases, with 17 bases remaining between them. TCRdb independently ran MiXCR on the reads; one entry per CDR3 protein. The sample lists 300,000 to 400,000 distinct CDR3 sequences, almost 30% occurring once. This clonotype was picked up a small number of times. What it recognizes is unknown. The study's findings and limits: HLA-C-restricted CMV clonotypes gave the most frequent clonotype in two of eight donors.

The chain couples TRBV7-2 to TRBJ1-1; no clear D. The clonotype comes from a human donor in good health (CMV status not recorded). Some clones in this sample may be carry-over from other donors' samples. Sequenced material: cultured PBMCs, taken from culture after CMV antigen stimulation. DNA for the CDR3: TGTGCCAGCAGCTTAGAGGGCGGCGCGGGATTTACTGAAGCTTTCTTT. Protein product: CASSLEGGAGFTEAFF.